The 14 T cell receptor beta chains in this list originate from one sample, sequenced in a study of blood T cells in healthy people across ages. For the second PCR, which ran for about 6 to 11 cycles, a sample-barcoded 5' primer and a J-beta primer mix were used. Via MiXCR, TCRdb re-called the 5' RACE reads, giving one row per CDR3 protein. The profile shows 600,000 to 1,000,000 distinct CDR3 sequences, 58% of them singletons. Source material: blood. These receptor sequences come from a man younger than 45 in good health.

This clonotype was seen a handful of times. This chain connects TRBV29-1 to TRBJ2-7; D perhaps matches TRBD2 (6 bases). Per the germline V gene, CDR1 is SQVTM and CDR2 is ANQGSEA. This CDR3 contains 13 residues. V shed 6 bases and J shed 1 base, with 13 bases lying between them. CDR3 bases: TGCAGCGTCTTCCGGGACTCTTCCTACGAGCAGTACTTC. It encodes CSVFRDSSYEQYF.

This clonotype was counted between two and nine times. This chain joins TRBV20-1 and TRBJ2-1, with D uncertain. The ends were cut back, 4 bases at V and 7 bases at J, with 20 bases in the middle. The CDR3 loop spans 15 amino acids. Germline V gene lookup returns CDR1 DFQATT and CDR2 SNEGSKA (reference sequence). The CDR3 sequence is CSAMTPIGFRNEQFF. CDR3 nucleotide sequence: TGCAGTGCTATGACCCCTATCGGGTTTAGAAATGAGCAGTTCTTC.

This sequence joins TRBV29-1 and TRBJ2-1; 7 nucleotides align to TRBD1. The germline V gene has CDR1 SQVTM and CDR2 ANQGSEA. V lost 7 bases, J lost 5 bases, and 2 bases stayed unmatched. There are 11 residues in the CDR3. CDR3 loop: CSGDRDNEQFF. CDR3 coding DNA: TGCAGCGGGGACAGAGACAATGAGCAGTTCTTC.

V gene TRBV18 combines with J gene TRBJ2-7; 9 nucleotides align to TRBD1. CDR1 KGHSH and CDR2 LQKENI come from the germline V gene. V lost 4 bases and J lost 0; bases outside the gene matches: 1. The CDR3 loop spans 14 amino acids. This chain's CDR3 is CASSRGQGSYEQYF. CDR3 nucleotides: TGTGCCAGCTCACGGGGACAGGGCTCCTACGAGCAGTACTTC.

This clonotype came up once. The chain employs TRBV7-2 and TRBJ2-4, with 8 positions matching TRBD2. V dropped 2 bases and J dropped 3; count of bases not matched to a gene: 3. Germline CDR1 and CDR2: SGHTA and FQGNSA. This CDR3 region has 15 residues. This CDR3 reads CASSLRAGDKNIQYF. The CDR3 DNA reads as TGTGCCAGCAGCTTAAGAGCGGGGGACAAAAACATTCAGTACTTC.

This chain joins TRBV12-3 or TRBV12-4 and TRBJ2-3; 8 bases agree with TRBD2. V trimming: 5 bases; J trimming: 3 bases; junction bases outside the gene matches: 10. The CDR3 totals 16 residues. CDR3 nucleotide sequence: TGTGCCAGCAGTCGCTCCGGACTAGCTCGAACAGATACGCAGTATTTT. Encoded protein: CASSRSGLARTDTQYF.

The table lists this clonotype with a few counts. The chain couples TRBV9 to TRBJ2-1; TRBD2 matches 13 bases. CDR1 is SGDLS and CDR2 is YYNGEE in the germline V gene. Unmatched junction bases numbered 3, after V lost 4 bases and J lost 5 bases. This CDR3 spans 15 amino acids. Here the CDR3 DNA reads TGTGCCAGCAGCATCGGGACTAGCGGGAACAATGAGCAGTTCTTC. Residues: CASSIGTSGNNEQFF. Based on the CDR3 plus reference TRBV9 and TRBJ2-1, the full variable domain is DSGVTQTPKHLITATGQRVTLRCSPRSGDLSVYWYQQSLDQGLQFLIQYYNGEERAKGNILERFSAQQFPDLHSELNLSSLELGDSALYFCASSIGTSGNNEQFFGPGTRLTVL.

This clonotype was detected only a few times. This sequence may be a read error, since a much larger clone differs from it by one base. This sequence joins TRBV4-3 and TRBJ2-5, with 7 nucleotides matching TRBD1. J gave up 4 bases and V 4 bases, and 6 bases lay outside the gene matches. CDR3 size: 14 residues. CDR1 LGHNA and CDR2 YSLEER come from the germline V gene. In DNA, the CDR3 is TGCGCCAGCAGCCGGGACAGCCCCGGAGAGACCCAGTACTTC. This codes for CASSRDSPGETQYF.

This clonotype appeared a few times. The chain employs TRBV20-1 and TRBJ2-5; 7 bases map to TRBD1. This CDR3 contains 13 residues. J gave up 0 bases and V 6 bases, and 4 bases lay outside the gene matches. Germline V gene data show CDR1 as DFQATT and CDR2 as SNEGSKA (reference sequence). CDR3 amino acids: CSAPGQNQETQYF. The CDR3 nucleotides read TGCAGTGCCCCGGGACAGAACCAAGAGACCCAGTACTTC.

The chain employs TRBV6-1 and TRBJ1-2, with 7 bases that match TRBD1. CDR1 is MNHNS, CDR2 SASEGT, per germline. The V segment lost 6 bases and the J segment 4 bases; nucleotides outside the gene matches: 5. The CDR3 extends over 13 amino acids. For the CDR3, the DNA is TGTGCCAGCAGGACAGGGACGCCCTATGGCTACACCTTC. Translated: CASRTGTPYGYTF.

This clonotype was picked up a small number of times. This sequence joins TRBV20-1 and TRBJ2-7, with 9 positions matching TRBD2. Germline V CDR1 and CDR2: DFQATT, SNEGSKA (reference sequence). V lost 4 bases to trimming and J lost 2 bases; unmatched junction nucleotides: 9. There are 15 residues in the CDR3. In nucleotides, the CDR3 is TGCAGTGCTATCCCCAGCGGGAGGAAGGCCTACGAGCAGTACTTC. Its translation: CSAIPSGRKAYEQYF.

The chain joins TRBV25-1 to TRBJ1-2; 7 bases agree with TRBD1. Germline V lookup: CDR1 MGHDK, CDR2 SYGVNS. The CDR3 is 16 amino acids. The V and J ends lost 2 bases and 3 bases, in that order; junction bases with no gene match: 9. The CDR3 coding sequence is TGTGCCAGCAGTGAACCCCATGGGACAGAGGACTATGGCTACACCTTC. Translation gives CASSEPHGTEDYGYTF.

Only a few counts were recorded for this clonotype. The chain recombines TRBV20-1 with TRBJ2-1; 7 nucleotides match TRBD2. The CDR3 is 12 amino acids. Germline V CDR1 and CDR2: DFQATT, SNEGSKA (reference sequence). The J segment lost 6 bases and the V segment lost 7 bases, leaving 6 bases of the junction unmatched. CDR3 DNA sequence: TGCAGTGTCCGGGACTACGGCAATGAGCAGTTCTTC. Encoded protein: CSVRDYGNEQFF.

J is TRBJ1-1 and V is TRBV20-1; D is perhaps TRBD1 (6 bases). Germline lookup yields CDR1 DFQATT and CDR2 SNEGSKA (reference sequence). The CDR3 is 15 amino acids. Deletions cut 0 bases from V and 2 bases from J, with 13 bases between. For the CDR3, the DNA is TGCAGTGCTAGAGATCACAAACAGGGAAACACTGAAGCTTTCTTT. Its protein is CSARDHKQGNTEAFF.